Below, 22 T cell receptor beta chains from the same sample are listed, as sequenced in a study of cytomegalovirus exposure and HLA in healthy donors. A multiplex PCR was run with 60 Vbeta primers and 13 Jbeta primers. Sequencing was performed with immunoSEQ multiplex PCR; in TCRdb, only in-frame clones are kept and a portion is missing. The sample lists under 200,000 clones, more than 65% occurring once. The specimen sequenced was PBMCs. The receptors here all came from a young man in good health and CMV-seronegative.

The rearrangement joins TRBV10-1 to TRBJ1-2, with D hard to call. Trimming removed 0 bases at V and 8 bases at J, with 10 bases between. CDR1 WNHNN and CDR2 SYGVQD come from the germline V gene (reference sequence). The CDR3 loop spans 13 amino acids. CDR3 sequence: CASSESQTGGYTF. CDR3 sequence (DNA): TGCGCCAGCAGTGAGTCACAGACGGGGGGCTACACCTTC.

This clone was seen just once. The J gene is TRBJ1-5, the V gene TRBV6-5; 12 bases map to TRBD1. CDR1 and CDR2 (germline): MNHEY, SVGAGI. The length of the CDR3 is 15 residues. Unmatched junction bases numbered 4, after V lost 5 bases and J lost 5 bases. DNA for the CDR3: TGTGCCAGCAGTGTGGGACAGGGGGCTCATCAGCCCCAGCATTTT. Translated, it gives CASSVGQGAHQPQHF.

The chain has TRBV5-1 and TRBJ2-7; D is undetermined. This CDR3 has 14 amino acids. V lost 4 bases and J lost 2, with 13 bases in between. Germline values: CDR1 SGHRS, CDR2 YFSETQ. The CDR3 protein is CASSPDAQTYEQYF. CDR3 sequence (DNA): TGCGCCAGCAGCCCCGACGCACAGACCTACGAGCAGTACTTC.

The V and J genes are TRBV13 and TRBJ2-5; 12 bases line up with TRBD2. The germline gives CDR1 PRHDT, CDR2 FYEKMQ (reference sequence). J lost 2 bases, V lost 3 bases, and 7 bases had no gene match. CDR3 length: 17 amino acids. The CDR3 coding sequence is TGTGCCAGCAGCTTCGGACTAGCGGGGACCGTTCAAGAGACCCAGTACTTC. Its translation is CASSFGLAGTVQETQYF.

The CDR3 protein is CASSFSLLKTQYF. The CDR3 DNA sequence: TGTGCCAGCAGTTTTAGCCTCTTAAAGACCCAGTACTTC. The V and J genes are TRBV28 and TRBJ2-5; unclear D gene. Germline V lookup: CDR1 MDHEN, CDR2 SYDVKM. V was clipped by 3 bases and J by 6 bases, with 11 bases between them. The length of the CDR3 is 13 residues.

This chain joins TRBV23-1 and TRBJ2-7, with D possibly matching TRBD1 (6 bases). TRBV23-1 is labeled an ORF, and its function is uncertain. V lost 4 bases to trimming and J lost 3 bases, with 16 bases between them. The CDR3 covers 15 residues. The CDR3: CASSLRGITFYEQYF. The CDR3 coding sequence is TGCGCCAGCAGTCTGAGGGGGATTACGTTCTACGAGCAGTACTTC.

V gene TRBV9 combines with J gene TRBJ1-1, with D possibly being TRBD1 (6 bases). V gave up 3 bases and J gave up 1 base, with 10 bases separating them. This CDR3 is built from 14 residues. Per germline, CDR1 SGDLS and CDR2 YYNGEE. Written as DNA, the CDR3 is TGTGCCAGCAGCGCGCTGACAGGGAACACTGAAGCTTTCTTT. Its translation is CASSALTGNTEAFF.

The chain carries TRBV6-6 and TRBJ2-2; 7 bases fit TRBD2. CDR3 size: 12 residues. J was trimmed by 7 bases and V by 5 bases; bases with no gene match: 1. The germline gives CDR1 MNHNY, CDR2 SVGAGI (reference sequence). CDR3 loop: CASSGGGGELFF. CDR3 coding DNA: TGTGCCAGCAGTGGGGGGGGCGGGGAGCTGTTTTTT.

The genes are TRBV29-1 and TRBJ1-1; 9 bases align to TRBD1. The V segment lost 7 bases and the J segment 4 bases; nucleotides outside the gene matches: 10. The CDR3 runs to 14 residues. Germline loops: CDR1 SQVTM, CDR2 ANQGSEA. The CDR3 DNA follows: TGCAGCGCGGGGTTTACAGGGGGCTTCACTGAAGCTTTCTTT. This translates into CSAGFTGGFTEAFF.

The J gene is TRBJ2-2, the V gene TRBV30; tentative D call: TRBD2 (5 bases). Per germline, CDR1 GTSNPN and CDR2 SVGIG (reference sequence). This CDR3 is 15 amino acids long. Trimming removed 0 bases from V and 7 bases from J, with 15 bases in between. CDR3 nucleotides: TGTGCCTGGAGTGTGTTTTTATTGGGGAGCGGGGAGCTGTTTTTT. Translating gives CAWSVFLLGSGELFF.

As regards this clone: This same CDR3 is encoded by further DNA sequences in the sample. V and J are TRBV11-2 and TRBJ1-5; no firm D call. Trimming took 0 bases from V and 6 from J, leaving 6 bases between them. CDR3 length: 13 residues. Germline assignment: CDR1 SGHAT and CDR2 FQNNGV. CDR3 nucleotides: TGTGCCAGCAGCTTAGATCCCGGTCAGCCCCAGCATTTT. Translating gives CASSLDPGQPQHF. Filled out from reference TRBV11-2 and TRBJ1-5, the complete variable domain reads EAGVAQSPRYKIIEKRQSVAFWCNPISGHATLYWYQQILGQGPKLLIQFQNNGVVDDSQLPKDRFSAERLKGVDSTLKIQPAKLEDSAVYLCASSLDPGQPQHFGDGTRLSIL.

The chain couples TRBV2 to TRBJ2-5; maybe TRBD1 (5 bases). Matching the DNA end better, TRBJ2-7 makes the J call doubtful. Germline CDR1 reads SNHLY; CDR2 reads FYNNEI. The CDR3 has 12 residues. CDR3 sequence: CASSEEGYEQYF. In nucleotides, the CDR3 is TGTGCCAGCAGTGAAGAGGGGTACGAGCAGTACTTC.

The rearrangement joins TRBV2 to TRBJ2-5, with 10 positions matching TRBD2. J lost 3 bases, V lost 10 bases, and 5 bases had no gene match. CDR1 is SNHLY and CDR2 is FYNNEI in the germline V gene. The CDR3 length is 13 residues. CDR3 sequence: CATASGGKETQYF. The CDR3 bases are TGTGCCACCGCTAGCGGGGGAAAAGAGACCCAGTACTTC.

J is TRBJ2-3 and V is TRBV9, with TRBD2 matching 7 bases. There are 15 residues in the CDR3. With V trimmed by 2 bases and J by 3 bases, 6 bases remained unmatched. CDR1 is SGDLS, CDR2 YYNGEE, per germline. DNA of the CDR3: TGTGCCAGCAGCGTCCGACTAGCCGGTACAGATACGCAGTATTTT. This gives the protein CASSVRLAGTDTQYF.

The count of this clone is one. This chain connects TRBV28 to TRBJ1-2; TRBD1 matches at 8 bases. The ends lost 6 bases at V and 0 bases at J; junction bases unmatched: 3. This CDR3 contains 14 residues. Germline-derived CDR1 and CDR2 are MDHEN and SYDVKM. The CDR3: CASRTGGTNYGYTF. DNA for the CDR3: TGTGCCAGCAGAACAGGGGGTACTAACTATGGCTACACCTTC.

The chain links TRBV4-2 to TRBJ1-2; D is uncertain. V lost 7 bases and J lost 4, with 16 bases in between. Germline lookup yields CDR1 LGHNA and CDR2 YNFKEQ. This CDR3 region has 14 residues. The CDR3 is CASTPGSRAYGYTF. The DNA for the CDR3 is TGTGCCAGCACCCCGGGATCTAGGGCCTATGGCTACACCTTC.

This chain links TRBV11-2 with TRBJ1-3; possibly TRBD1 for D (6 bases). Trimming removed 5 bases at V and 0 bases at J, with 11 bases between. Germline V gene sequence: CDR1 SGHAT, CDR2 FQNNGV. CDR3 length equals 15 residues. The CDR3 sequence is CASSLQGISGNTIYF. The CDR3 bases are TGTGCCAGCAGCCTACAGGGAATCTCTGGAAACACCATATATTTT.

The V gene is TRBV7-2, the J gene TRBJ2-5; the D is unclear. The ends were cut back, 0 bases at V and 9 bases at J, with 14 bases in the middle. Germline CDR1 SGHTA, CDR2 FQGNSA. CDR3 length: 14 residues. CDR3 residues: CASSLALSSLAQYF. The CDR3 nucleotides read TGTGCCAGCAGCTTAGCTCTCAGTTCTTTGGCCCAGTACTTC. Full variable domain (remainder filled in from reference TRBV7-2 and TRBJ2-5): GAGVSQSPSNKVTEKGKDVELRCDPISGHTALYWYRQSLGQGLEFLIYFQGNSAPDKSGLPSDRFSAERTGGSVSTLTIQRTQQEDSAVYLCASSLALSSLAQYFGPGTRLLVL.

The chain links TRBV14 to TRBJ2-4; D is perhaps TRBD2 (6 bases). Germline CDR1 is SGHDN and CDR2 is FVKESK. V gave up 2 bases and J gave up 0 bases, with 17 bases separating them. This CDR3 has 18 amino acids. The CDR3 coding sequence is TGTGCCAGCAGCCAATTCTCGGGGGAGAACTTAGCCAAAAACATTCAGTACTTC. It specifies CASSQFSGENLAKNIQYF.

The V and J genes are TRBV6-5 and TRBJ2-2, with D unclear. The CDR3 consists of 13 residues. Trimming stripped 7 bases from V and 6 bases from J, with 12 bases between. CDR1 MNHEY and CDR2 SVGAGI come from the germline V gene. The DNA of the CDR3 is TGTGCCAGCACCAAACAGCAACCCGGGGAGCTGTTTTTT. Encoded protein: CASTKQQPGELFF.

The gene calls are TRBV30 and TRBJ2-1; 12 bases map to TRBD2. The CDR3 length is 18 residues. CDR1 and CDR2 from the germline V gene are GTSNPN and SVGIG (reference sequence). The V gene end was trimmed by 7 bases and the J gene end by 10 bases; junction bases not matched to a gene: 23. CDR3 loop: CASSVATSGSPSATEQFF. The CDR3 DNA sequence: TGTGCCTCCTCGGTCGCGACTAGCGGGAGTCCCAGCGCTACGGAGCAGTTCTTC.

The CDR3 DNA reads as TGTGCCATACAGGGTTCTCGAAACACCATATATTTT. This translates into CAIQGSRNTIYF. The V gene is TRBV30, the J gene TRBJ1-3; weak D call: TRBD1 (6 bases). The CDR3 spans 12 residues. Between the trimmed V and J ends, which lost 8 bases and 5 bases, there was a span of 13 bases. Per germline, CDR1 GTSNPN and CDR2 SVGIG (reference sequence).